A selection of T cell receptor beta chains follows, all from one sample in a study of shared clonotypes between healthy human individuals. Libraries were prepared by immunoSEQ multiplex PCR; TCRdb keeps only in-frame clonotypes and omits some of them. Among roughly 2 million clones, approximately 95% were seen once, and the ten largest hold 0.85% to 1.2%. The source material was naive CD8+ T cells sorted from blood. The receptors come from a man younger than 35 in good health. Both conserved end residues are trimmed from each CDR3. Some rows mark clone size as missing; the rest say once, few, many or name a class of expanded clone.

clone_size | v_call | cdr3_aa
. | TRBV5-4 | ASASLGHDYEQY
. | TRBV6-1 | ASSDRGKEKLF
. | TRBV4-1 | ASSPRTGGVETQY
. | TRBV19 | ASSMGLAGYNEQF
. | TRBV9 | ASSGDEETQY
once | TRBV6-5 | ASSYSEGSYGYT
. | TRBV7-9 | ASSLGQLYEQY
few | TRBV30 | AWSHGFMDTQY
. | TRBV4-1 | ASSHGGGETQY
. | TRBV13 | ASSFVGYSTDTQY
. | TRBV27 | ASMTVGGEKLF
. | TRBV9 | ASSVVGRFTDTQY
. | TRBV6-1 | ASSLAGSNEQY
. | TRBV4-3 | ASSQDGEGPSSYEQY